This note documents a single TCR beta chain sequence. Its antigen remains unidentified. This specimen comes from a study of T cells after yellow fever vaccination. Study results and limitations: A weaker secondary response peaked on day 5, the primary on day 15.

TCRdb processed the 5' RACE reads anew with MiXCR; each CDR3 protein has one entry. The sample yields about 140,000 distinct CDR3 sequences, about 7% seen once. CDR3 size: 12 residues. V was shortened by 6 bases and J by 7 bases, with 10 bases between the two germline ends. The sequencing used CD4+ T cells sorted from PBMCs, collected 10 days after the yellow fever booster vaccination. The V and J genes are TRBV12-3 or TRBV12-4 and TRBJ2-1, with D unclear. The sequence was obtained from a man aged 25 to 40 who received the YFV17D yellow fever vaccine. Here the CDR3 DNA reads TGTGCCAGCAGGAATCTGGGGAATGAGCAGTTCTTC. Protein: CASRNLGNEQFF.